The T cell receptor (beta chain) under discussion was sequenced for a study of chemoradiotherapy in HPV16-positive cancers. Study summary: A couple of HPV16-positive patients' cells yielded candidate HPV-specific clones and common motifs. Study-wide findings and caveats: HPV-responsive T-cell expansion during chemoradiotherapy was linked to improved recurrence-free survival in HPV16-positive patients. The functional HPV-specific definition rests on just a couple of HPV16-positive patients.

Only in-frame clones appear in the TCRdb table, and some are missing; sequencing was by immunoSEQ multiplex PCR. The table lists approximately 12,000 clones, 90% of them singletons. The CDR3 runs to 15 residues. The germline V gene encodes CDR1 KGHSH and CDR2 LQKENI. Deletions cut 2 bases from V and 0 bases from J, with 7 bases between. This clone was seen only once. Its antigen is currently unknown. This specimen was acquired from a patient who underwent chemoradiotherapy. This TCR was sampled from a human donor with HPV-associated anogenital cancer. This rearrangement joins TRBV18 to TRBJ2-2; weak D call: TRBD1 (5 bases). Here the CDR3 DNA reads TGTGCCAGCTCACCAACAGGAGCGAACACCGGGGAGCTGTTTTTT. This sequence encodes CASSPTGANTGELFF. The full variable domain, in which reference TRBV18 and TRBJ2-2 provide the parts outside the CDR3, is NAGVMQNPRHLVRRRGQEARLRCSPMKGHSHVYWYRQLPEEGLKFMVYLQKENIIDESGMPKERFSAEFPKEGPSILRIQQVVRGDSAAYFCASSPTGANTGELFFGEGSRLTVL.